These T cell receptor beta chains were read from a single sample in a study of cytomegalovirus exposure and HLA in healthy donors. Measured with immunoSEQ multiplex PCR; TCRdb has only the in-frame clones, and not every one. The sample carries roughly 100,000 clones, about 78% recorded once. Sequencing used PBMCs. The receptors were gathered from a man aged 30-40 years in good health and CMV-seronegative. CDR3s include the opening cysteine and the closing phenylalanine or tryptophan. The order of the fields is V gene, J gene, D gene, clone size, CDR3 protein, CDR3 DNA. A D gene is named only where the DNA matches it firmly. Clone sizes are given selectively: once, few, many, or a class where the clone is expanded.

V: TRBV19; J: TRBJ2-7; D: NA; size: NA; CDR3: CASRGRTDEQYF; DNA: TGTGCCAGTAGGGGGCGAACCGACGAGCAGTACTTC
V: TRBV6-5; J: TRBJ1-2; D: NA; size: NA; CDR3: CASSYSPTDSDYGYTF; DNA: TGTGCCAGCAGTTACTCGCCGACAGATTCGGACTATGGCTACACCTTC
V: TRBV7-9; J: TRBJ2-5; D: TRBD2; size: NA; CDR3: CASSVSLSRDYQYF; DNA: TGTGCCAGCAGCGTAAGCCTAAGCCGGGACTACCAGTACTTC
V: TRBV28; J: TRBJ1-1; D: NA; size: NA; CDR3: CASRPSQGWGTEAFF; DNA: TGTGCCAGCAGACCTTCCCAGGGATGGGGCACTGAAGCTTTCTTT
V: TRBV5-6; J: TRBJ1-6; D: TRBD1; size: NA; CDR3: CASRLTGNSPLHF; DNA: TGTGCCAGCAGGCTGACAGGGAACTCACCCCTCCACTTT
V: TRBV18; J: TRBJ2-2; D: TRBD2; size: few; CDR3: CASSPPAGVAGELFF; DNA: TGTGCCAGCTCACCACCTGCGGGAGTGGCCGGGGAGCTGTTTTTT
V: TRBV6-5; J: TRBJ2-7; D: TRBD1; size: NA; CDR3: CASRPYRGLYEQYF; DNA: TGTGCCAGCAGGCCGTACAGGGGTCTCTACGAGCAGTACTTC
V: TRBV19; J: TRBJ1-6; D: TRBD1; size: NA; CDR3: CASSPQGKFNSPLHF; DNA: TGTGCCAGTAGTCCACAGGGGAAGTTTAATTCACCCCTCCACTTT
V: TRBV6-5; J: TRBJ1-1; D: NA; size: once; CDR3: CASSYWGGEAFF; DNA: TGTGCCAGCAGTTACTGGGGGGGTGAAGCTTTCTTT
V: TRBV2; J: TRBJ2-1; D: TRBD2; size: NA; CDR3: CARMGLAGGNEQFF; DNA: TGTGCCAGAATGGGACTAGCGGGAGGCAATGAGCAGTTCTTC
V: TRBV5-4; J: TRBJ1-4; D: NA; size: once; CDR3: CASSLDPGQGGEKLFF; DNA: TGTGCCAGCAGCTTGGATCCAGGGCAGGGTGGCGAAAAACTGTTTTTT
V: TRBV7-2; J: TRBJ2-5; D: TRBD2; size: NA; CDR3: CASSLLAGSQETQYF; DNA: TGTGCCAGCAGCTTATTAGCGGGGAGTCAGGAGACCCAGTACTTC
V: TRBV6-5; J: TRBJ2-7; D: NA; size: NA; CDR3: CASRRDSRLGYEQYF; DNA: TGTGCCAGCAGACGCGACAGCAGATTGGGCTACGAGCAGTACTTC
V: TRBV10-3; J: TRBJ1-6; D: TRBD1; size: NA; CDR3: CAISDAGGGSPLHF; DNA: TGTGCCATCAGTGACGCAGGGGGCGGTTCACCCCTCCACTTT
V: TRBV27; J: TRBJ2-7; D: NA; size: NA; CDR3: CASRFLTPPGEQYF; DNA: TGTGCCAGCAGATTCCTGACACCGCCAGGCGAGCAGTACTTC
V: TRBV11-3; J: TRBJ2-3; D: NA; size: NA; CDR3: CASSQDRGDNTDTQYF; DNA: TGTGCCAGCAGCCAGGACCGGGGGGACAACACAGATACGCAGTATTTT
V: TRBV2; J: TRBJ1-2; D: TRBD1; size: NA; CDR3: CASRGTGGNYGYTF; DNA: TGTGCCAGCAGGGGGACAGGGGGCAATTATGGCTACACCTTC
V: TRBV6-6; J: TRBJ1-2; D: TRBD1; size: NA; CDR3: CASSSGQGPYGYTF; DNA: TGTGCCAGCAGTTCGGGACAGGGACCCTATGGCTACACCTTC
V: TRBV27; J: TRBJ2-7; D: TRBD1; size: NA; CDR3: CASSNKGQGGYEQYF; DNA: TGTGCCAGCAGTAATAAGGGACAGGGAGGCTACGAGCAGTACTTC
V: TRBV19; J: TRBJ2-7; D: NA; size: NA; CDR3: CASSNVAASPLVSYEQYF; DNA: TGTGCCAGTAGTAACGTGGCAGCGTCCCCCCTAGTCTCCTACGAGCAGTACTTC
V: TRBV4-1; J: TRBJ2-1; D: TRBD1; size: NA; CDR3: CASSQDHGAGGFYSEQFF; DNA: TGCGCCAGCAGCCAAGATCACGGTGCAGGGGGCTTCTACAGTGAGCAGTTCTTC
V: TRBV28; J: TRBJ1-1; D: TRBD1; size: once; CDR3: CASILDREAFF; DNA: TGTGCCAGCATCCTAGACAGGGAGGCTTTCTTT
V: TRBV4-3; J: TRBJ2-1; D: TRBD2; size: NA; CDR3: CASSQDPGTSGYNEQFF; DNA: TGCGCCAGCAGCCAAGATCCCGGGACTAGCGGTTACAATGAGCAGTTCTTC
V: TRBV11-3; J: TRBJ2-7; D: NA; size: NA; CDR3: CASSLSAGAGRYEQYF; DNA: TGTGCCAGCAGCTTATCGGCTGGAGCAGGGCGGTACGAGCAGTACTTC
V: TRBV12-2; J: TRBJ1-1; D: NA; size: once; CDR3: CASRSRPGQTPMNTEAFF; DNA: TGTGCAAGTCGCTCTCGTCCGGGACAGACCCCCATGAACACTGAAGCTTTCTTT
V: TRBV6-1; J: TRBJ1-1; D: NA; size: NA; CDR3: CASSDRSTEAFF; DNA: TGTGCCAGCAGTGATCGGTCGACTGAAGCTTTCTTT
V: TRBV4-1; J: TRBJ2-5; D: TRBD2; size: NA; CDR3: CASSHPIRTSGGETQYF; DNA: TGCGCCAGCAGCCATCCGATTCGGACTAGCGGCGGGGAGACCCAGTACTTC
V: TRBV9; J: TRBJ2-5; D: TRBD2; size: NA; CDR3: CASSVVASGGRETQYF; DNA: TGTGCCAGCAGCGTAGTAGCTAGCGGGGGGCGAGAGACCCAGTACTTC
V: TRBV6-1; J: TRBJ2-1; D: TRBD2; size: NA; CDR3: CASRLAGGPSEQFF; DNA: TGTGCCAGCAGATTAGCGGGGGGGCCGAGTGAGCAGTTCTTC
V: TRBV11-3; J: TRBJ2-2; D: TRBD1; size: NA; CDR3: CASSPGQGAGELFF; DNA: TGTGCCAGCAGCCCCGGACAGGGGGCCGGGGAGCTGTTTTTT
V: TRBV6-5; J: TRBJ1-2; D: NA; size: NA; CDR3: CASSYGPGNYGYTF; DNA: TGTGCCAGCAGTTACGGCCCAGGGAACTATGGCTACACCTTC
V: TRBV5-1; J: TRBJ2-7; D: TRBD2; size: few; CDR3: CASSPVAGGPREQYF; DNA: TGCGCCAGCAGCCCAGTAGCGGGAGGGCCCCGCGAGCAGTACTTC
V: TRBV2; J: TRBJ2-1; D: NA; size: NA; CDR3: CASNQGGLNEQFF; DNA: TGTGCCAGCAATCAAGGCGGCTTGAATGAGCAGTTCTTC
V: TRBV6-4; J: TRBJ2-1; D: TRBD2; size: NA; CDR3: CASSVGGSSYNEQFF; DNA: TGTGCCAGCAGTGTAGGCGGGAGCTCCTACAATGAGCAGTTCTTC
V: TRBV6-1; J: TRBJ1-4; D: TRBD1; size: NA; CDR3: CASCYRGANEKLFF; DNA: TGTGCCAGTTGTTACAGGGGGGCTAATGAAAAACTGTTTTTT
V: TRBV7-8; J: TRBJ1-2; D: NA; size: NA; CDR3: CASSLGPGANYGYTF; DNA: TGTGCCAGCAGCTTAGGCCCAGGGGCCAACTATGGCTACACCTTC
V: TRBV6-4; J: TRBJ2-1; D: TRBD1; size: few; CDR3: CASSDLDRGPYNEQFF; DNA: TGTGCCAGCAGTGACCTAGACAGGGGTCCCTACAATGAGCAGTTCTTC
V: TRBV15; J: TRBJ2-3; D: TRBD2; size: NA; CDR3: CATSSGGGSGNTQYF; DNA: TGTGCCACCAGCAGCGGAGGCGGGAGTGGGAATACGCAGTATTTT
V: TRBV14; J: TRBJ1-1; D: NA; size: NA; CDR3: CASSHGRGRSGAFF; DNA: TGTGCCAGCAGCCATGGGAGGGGGAGGAGTGGGGCTTTCTTT
V: TRBV11-2; J: TRBJ2-4; D: TRBD1; size: NA; CDR3: CASSPAGGNIQYF; DNA: TGTGCCAGCAGCCCAGCAGGGGGCAACATTCAGTACTTC
V: TRBV6-5; J: TRBJ1-2; D: NA; size: NA; CDR3: CASRGSGRANYGYTF; DNA: TGTGCCAGCAGAGGTTCGGGCAGGGCTAACTATGGCTACACCTTC